In this sample, the clone carrying this T cell receptor beta chain turned up a few times. Its matching antigen is unknown. Isolated RNA was reverse transcribed in full, so expressed TCRB transcripts were sequenced. There were about 3.57 million reads on average in the naive, central memory and regulatory T cell samples. Clones were read by immunoSEQ multiplex PCR, and TCRdb kept only the in-frame ones, dropping some. The sample lists 680,000 or so clones; roughly 12% were seen once. CDR1 is LGHNA, CDR2 YNFKEQ, per germline. The CDR3 consists of 16 residues. The V and J ends lost 0 bases and 2 bases respectively, with 12 bases between them. This entry belongs to a study of beta chain features in type 1 diabetes. Study outcomes and limitations: Within each of all four CD4+ subsets, Type 1 diabetes patients had TCRB CDR3s that were moderately but significantly shorter.

It was via CD45RO/CCR7/CD25/CD127/CD95/CD27 that CD4+ naive, central memory, regulatory and stem cell-like memory cells were sorted. This TCR derives from a young man with type 1 diabetes. V usage is TRBV4-2 and J usage is TRBJ2-3; perhaps TRBD2 as D (5 bases). The sequencing input was naive CD4+ T cells from blood. CDR3 loop: CASSQELRGLTDTQYF. CDR3 DNA sequence: TGTGCCAGCAGCCAAGAACTGCGCGGGCTCACAGATACGCAGTATTTT.